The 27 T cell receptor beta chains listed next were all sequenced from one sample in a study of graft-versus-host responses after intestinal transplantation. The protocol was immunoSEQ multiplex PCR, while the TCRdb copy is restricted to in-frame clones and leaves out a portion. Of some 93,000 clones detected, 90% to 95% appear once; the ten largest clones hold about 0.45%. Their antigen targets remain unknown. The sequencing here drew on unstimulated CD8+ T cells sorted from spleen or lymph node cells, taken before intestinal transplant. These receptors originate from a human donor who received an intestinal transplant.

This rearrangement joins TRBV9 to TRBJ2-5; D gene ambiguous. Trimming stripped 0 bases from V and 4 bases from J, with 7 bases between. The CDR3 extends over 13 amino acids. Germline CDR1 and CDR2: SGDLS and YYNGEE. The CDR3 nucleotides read TGTGCCAGCAGCGTAGTGCCGGGAGAGACCCAGTACTTC. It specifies CASSVVPGETQYF.

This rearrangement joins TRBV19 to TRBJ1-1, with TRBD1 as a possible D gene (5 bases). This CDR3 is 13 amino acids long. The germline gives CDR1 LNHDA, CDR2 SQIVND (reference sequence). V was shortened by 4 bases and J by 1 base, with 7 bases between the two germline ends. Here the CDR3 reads CASSTTGNTEAFF. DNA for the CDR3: TGTGCCAGTAGTACCACAGGGAACACTGAAGCTTTCTTT.

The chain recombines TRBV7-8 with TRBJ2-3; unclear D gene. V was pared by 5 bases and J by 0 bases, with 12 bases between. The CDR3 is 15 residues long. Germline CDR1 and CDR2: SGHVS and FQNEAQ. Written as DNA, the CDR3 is TGTGCCAGCAGCATGATTAGGAGTAGCACAGATACGCAGTATTTT. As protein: CASSMIRSSTDTQYF.

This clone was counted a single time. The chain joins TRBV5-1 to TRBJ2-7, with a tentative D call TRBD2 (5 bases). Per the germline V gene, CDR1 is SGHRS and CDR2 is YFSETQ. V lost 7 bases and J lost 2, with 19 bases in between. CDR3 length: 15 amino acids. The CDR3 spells CASATIPGSPYEQYF. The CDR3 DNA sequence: TGCGCCAGCGCTACAATACCGGGGTCCCCCTACGAGCAGTACTTC.

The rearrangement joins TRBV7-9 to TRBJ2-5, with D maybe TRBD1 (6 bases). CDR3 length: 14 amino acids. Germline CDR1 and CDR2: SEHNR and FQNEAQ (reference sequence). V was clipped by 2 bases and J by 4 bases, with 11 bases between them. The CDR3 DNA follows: TGTGCCAGCAGCTTACAGGGGTTCGGAGAGACCCAGTACTTC. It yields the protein CASSLQGFGETQYF.

The CDR3 DNA sequence: TGTGCCAGTAGTATGGCGCCGGACAGCTCCTACGAGCAGTACTTC. Its protein is CASSMAPDSSYEQYF. The chain carries TRBV19 and TRBJ2-7, with D possibly TRBD1 on 6 matching bases. The CDR3 has 15 residues. From germline, CDR1 is LNHDA and CDR2 SQIVND (reference sequence). Trimming stripped 3 bases from V and 0 bases from J, with 12 bases between.

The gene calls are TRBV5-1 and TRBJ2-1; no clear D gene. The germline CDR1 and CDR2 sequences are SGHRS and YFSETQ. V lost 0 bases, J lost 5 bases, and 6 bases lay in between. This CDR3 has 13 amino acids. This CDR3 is CASSLAVDNEQFF. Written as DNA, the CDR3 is TGCGCCAGCAGCTTGGCAGTTGACAATGAGCAGTTCTTC.

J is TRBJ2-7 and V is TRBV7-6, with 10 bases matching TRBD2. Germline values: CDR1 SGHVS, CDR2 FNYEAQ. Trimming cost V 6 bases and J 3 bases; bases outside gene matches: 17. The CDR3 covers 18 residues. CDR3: CASSPRSFRLAGDYEQYF. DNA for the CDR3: TGTGCCAGCAGTCCCCGTTCCTTTCGACTAGCGGGCGACTACGAGCAGTACTTC.

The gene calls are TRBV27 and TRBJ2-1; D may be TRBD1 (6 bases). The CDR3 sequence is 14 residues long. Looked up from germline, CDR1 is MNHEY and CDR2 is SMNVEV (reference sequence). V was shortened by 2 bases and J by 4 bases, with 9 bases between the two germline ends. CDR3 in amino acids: CASSLQGRYNEQFF. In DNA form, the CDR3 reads TGTGCCAGCAGTTTACAGGGGCGATACAATGAGCAGTTCTTC.

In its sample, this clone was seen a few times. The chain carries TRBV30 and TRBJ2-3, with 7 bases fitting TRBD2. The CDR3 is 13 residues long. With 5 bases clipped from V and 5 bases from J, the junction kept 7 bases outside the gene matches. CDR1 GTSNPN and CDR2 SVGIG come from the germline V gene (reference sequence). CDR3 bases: TGTGCCTGGTGGACTAGAGGAGAAGATACGCAGTATTTT. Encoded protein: CAWWTRGEDTQYF.

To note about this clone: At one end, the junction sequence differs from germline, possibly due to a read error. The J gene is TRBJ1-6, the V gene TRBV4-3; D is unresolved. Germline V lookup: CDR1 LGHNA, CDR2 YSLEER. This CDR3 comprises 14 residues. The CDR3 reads CASSQDRSNPPLHF. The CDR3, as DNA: TGCGCCAGCAGCCAAGACAGGTCTAATCCACCCCTCCACTTT.

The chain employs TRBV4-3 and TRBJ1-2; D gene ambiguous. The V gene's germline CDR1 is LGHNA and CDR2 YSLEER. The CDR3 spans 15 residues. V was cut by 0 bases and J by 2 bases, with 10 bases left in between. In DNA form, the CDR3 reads TGCGCCAGCAGCCAAGAGCAGGAAGGCAACTATGGCTACACCTTC. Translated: CASSQEQEGNYGYTF.

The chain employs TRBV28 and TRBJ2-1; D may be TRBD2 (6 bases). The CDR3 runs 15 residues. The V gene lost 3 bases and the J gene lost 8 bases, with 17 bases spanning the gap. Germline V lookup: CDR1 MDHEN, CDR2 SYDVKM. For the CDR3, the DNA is TGTGCCAGCAGTTTTAGGGAGCGGGCGGGCGATGAGCAGTTCTTC. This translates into CASSFRERAGDEQFF.

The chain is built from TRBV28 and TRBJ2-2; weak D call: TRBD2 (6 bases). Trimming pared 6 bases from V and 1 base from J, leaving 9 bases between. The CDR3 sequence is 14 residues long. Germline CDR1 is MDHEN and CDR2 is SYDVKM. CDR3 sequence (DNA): TGTGCCAGCAGGGCCGGGAGGAACACCGGGGAGCTGTTTTTT. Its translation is CASRAGRNTGELFF.

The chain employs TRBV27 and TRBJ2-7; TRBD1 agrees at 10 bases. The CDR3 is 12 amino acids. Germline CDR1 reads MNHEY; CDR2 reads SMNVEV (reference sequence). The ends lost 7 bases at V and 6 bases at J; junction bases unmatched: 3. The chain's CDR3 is CASKGTGVEQYF. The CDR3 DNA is TGTGCCAGCAAGGGGACAGGGGTCGAGCAGTACTTC.

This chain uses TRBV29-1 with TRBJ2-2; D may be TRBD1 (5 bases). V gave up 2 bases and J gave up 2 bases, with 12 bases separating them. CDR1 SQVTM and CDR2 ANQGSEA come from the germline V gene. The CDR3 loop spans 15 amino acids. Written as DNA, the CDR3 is TGCAGCGTTGAATGGTCAGGGCCTAACACCGGGGAGCTGTTTTTT. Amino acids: CSVEWSGPNTGELFF.

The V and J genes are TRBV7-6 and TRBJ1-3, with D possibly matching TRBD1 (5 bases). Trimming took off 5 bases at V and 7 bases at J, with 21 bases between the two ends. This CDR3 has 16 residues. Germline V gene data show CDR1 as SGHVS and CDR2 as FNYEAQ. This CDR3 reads CASSPTPGPGGNTIYF. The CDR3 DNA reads TGTGCCAGCAGCCCTACCCCCGGACCGGGGGGTAACACCATATATTTT.

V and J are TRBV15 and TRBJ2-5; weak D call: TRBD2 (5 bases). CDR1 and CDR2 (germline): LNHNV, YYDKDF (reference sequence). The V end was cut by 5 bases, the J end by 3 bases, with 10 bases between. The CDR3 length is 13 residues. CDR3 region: CATSPEVEETQYF. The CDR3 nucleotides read TGTGCCACCAGCCCGGAGGTCGAAGAGACCCAGTACTTC.

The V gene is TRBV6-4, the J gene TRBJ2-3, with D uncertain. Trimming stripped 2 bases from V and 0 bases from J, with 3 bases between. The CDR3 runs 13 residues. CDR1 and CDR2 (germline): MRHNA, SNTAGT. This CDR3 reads CASSDTSTDTQYF. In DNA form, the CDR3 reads TGTGCCAGCAGTGACACTAGCACAGATACGCAGTATTTT.

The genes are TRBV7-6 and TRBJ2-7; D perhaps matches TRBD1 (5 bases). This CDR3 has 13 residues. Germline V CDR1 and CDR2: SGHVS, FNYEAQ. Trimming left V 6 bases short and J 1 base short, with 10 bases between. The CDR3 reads CASSSRGSYEQYF. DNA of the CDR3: TGTGCCAGCAGTTCTAGGGGATCCTACGAGCAGTACTTC.

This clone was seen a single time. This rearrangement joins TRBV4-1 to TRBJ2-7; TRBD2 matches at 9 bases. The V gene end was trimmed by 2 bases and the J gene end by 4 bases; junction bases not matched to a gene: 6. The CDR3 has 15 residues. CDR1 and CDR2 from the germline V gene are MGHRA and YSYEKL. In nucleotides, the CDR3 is TGCGCCAGCAGCCAAAATCTGGCGGGAGGGTACGAGCAGTACTTC. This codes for CASSQNLAGGYEQYF.

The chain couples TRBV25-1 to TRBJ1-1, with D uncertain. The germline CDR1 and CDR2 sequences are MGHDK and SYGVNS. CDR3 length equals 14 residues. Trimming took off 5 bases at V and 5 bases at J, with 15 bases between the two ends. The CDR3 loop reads CASSPYSGRTEAFF. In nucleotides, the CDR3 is TGTGCCAGCAGTCCCTACTCGGGTCGAACTGAAGCTTTCTTT.

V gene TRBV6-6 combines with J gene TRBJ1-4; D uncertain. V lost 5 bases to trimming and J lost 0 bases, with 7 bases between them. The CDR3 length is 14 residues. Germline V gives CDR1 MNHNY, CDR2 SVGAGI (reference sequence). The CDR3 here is CASSAFATNEKLFF. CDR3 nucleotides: TGTGCCAGCAGTGCGTTCGCAACTAATGAAAAACTGTTTTTT.

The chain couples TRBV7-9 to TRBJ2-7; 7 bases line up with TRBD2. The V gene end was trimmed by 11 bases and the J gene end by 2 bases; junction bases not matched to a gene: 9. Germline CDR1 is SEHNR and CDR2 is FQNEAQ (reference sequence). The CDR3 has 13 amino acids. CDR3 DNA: TGTGCCGCCAAGGCGGGGGAGACCTACGAGCAGTACTTC. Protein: CAAKAGETYEQYF.

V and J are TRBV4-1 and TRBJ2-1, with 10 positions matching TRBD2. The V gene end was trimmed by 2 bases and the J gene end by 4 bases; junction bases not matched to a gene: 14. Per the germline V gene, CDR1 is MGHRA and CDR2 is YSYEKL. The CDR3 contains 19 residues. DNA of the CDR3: TGCGCCAGCAGCCAAAGCCCGCTAGCGGGAGAGGACTCGTACAATGAGCAGTTCTTC. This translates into CASSQSPLAGEDSYNEQFF.

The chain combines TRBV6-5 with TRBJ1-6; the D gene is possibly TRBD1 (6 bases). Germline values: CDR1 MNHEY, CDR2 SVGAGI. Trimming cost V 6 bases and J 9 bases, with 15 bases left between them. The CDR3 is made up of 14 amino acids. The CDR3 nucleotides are TGTGCCAGCAGATTTCAGGGGCATGGTTCACCCCTCCACTTT. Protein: CASRFQGHGSPLHF.

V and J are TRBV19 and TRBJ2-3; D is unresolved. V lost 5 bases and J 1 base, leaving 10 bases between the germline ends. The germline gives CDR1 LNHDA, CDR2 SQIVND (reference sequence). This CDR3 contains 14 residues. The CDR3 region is CASSFQVGTDTQYF. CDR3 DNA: TGTGCCAGTAGTTTCCAAGTAGGCACAGATACGCAGTATTTT.